This TCR beta chain was identified during a study of a mutant IDH1 vaccine in newly diagnosed glioma. Study details: Patients in the study were vaccinated eight times, receiving shots in weeks 1, 3, 5, 7, 11, 15, 19 and 23. An approximately 62% male, 37.5% female split and a mean age of 40.4 years characterized treated patients. Prior therapy was radiotherapy, temozolomide, or both; most received both. Study-level points and caveats: Vaccine-induced immune responses were detected in approximately 92% of patients.

In regard to this clone: The antigen remains undetermined.

The CDR3 has 14 amino acids. The method was immunoSEQ multiplex PCR; TCRdb's version includes in-frame clones alone and lacks a portion of them. The table includes some 120,000 clones, 80% detected once. The time point: week 11, during vaccination. With topical imiquimod, each dose of the vaccine consisted of 300 ug of mutant IDH1 20-mer peptide. Sample: PBMCs, taken from a glioma patient whose treatment included an IDH1 peptide vaccine. V usage is TRBV12-1 and J usage is TRBJ2-7. TRBV12-1 is a documented pseudogene. The TCR originated in a man in his forties with glioma. CDR3 sequence: CASSSYIVSYEQYF. CDR3 coding DNA: TGTGCCAGCAGCTCTTACATAGTCTCCTACGAGCAGTACTTC.